These T cell receptor beta chains were read from a single sample in a study of regulatory T cells in long-lasting Graves disease. TCRdb reprocessed the multiplex PCR reads via MiXCR and lists one record per CDR3 protein. This sample yields around 400,000 distinct CDR3 sequences, of which roughly 16% are seen a single time; 22% belongs to the top ten. This specimen was peripheral blood mononuclear cells (PBMCs), taken at new diagnosis, from a patient treated with antithyroid drugs. The receptors shown here come from a female donor with Graves disease. Both conserved end residues are part of each CDR3. D genes are given only for firm matches. Size values are once, few and many counts, or a class for expanded clones, and some rows have none.

>-|13|TRBV13|TRBJ2-5|many
CASSPDRSLVQYF
TGTGCCAGCAGCCCTGACAGGTCACTGGTCCAGTACTTC
>-|12|TRBV5-1|TRBJ2-1|many
CASSPGFNEQFF
TGCGCCAGCAGCCCAGGCTTTAATGAGCAGTTCTTC
>-|13|TRBV4-1|TRBJ2-2|-
CAGSPEFTGELFF
TGCGCCGGCAGCCCGGAGTTCACCGGGGAGCTGTTTTTT
>TRBD1|15|TRBV7-6|TRBJ2-2|many
CASSLGGTGERQLFF
TGTGCCAGCAGCTTAGGCGGGACAGGGGAGCGGCAGCTGTTTTTT
>-|15|TRBV19|TRBJ1-4|-
CASSMSTGVEEKLFF
TGTGCCAGTAGTATGTCGACAGGCGTGGAGGAAAAACTGTTTTTT
>-|13|TRBV13|TRBJ2-1|many
CASSSADLPGKFF
TGTGCCAGCAGCTCGGCGGACTTGCCCGGAAAGTTCTTC
>-|20|TRBV19|TRBJ2-1|few
CASSMSGVAPADTSYNEQFF
TGTGCCAGTAGTATGTCGGGCGTGGCACCAGCGGATACCTCCTACAATGAGCAGTTCTTC
>-|15|TRBV4-1|TRBJ2-5|-
CASSRLDGSQETQYF
TGCGCCAGCAGCCGCCTGGACGGATCCCAAGAGACCCAGTACTTC
>TRBD2|17|TRBV27|TRBJ2-1|-
CASSFLTSGRSYNEQFF
TGTGCCAGCAGTTTCTTAACTAGCGGGAGATCGTACAATGAGCAGTTCTTC
>TRBD1|14|TRBV25-1|TRBJ1-2|-
CASSDRGPLYGYTF
TGTGCCAGCAGTGACAGGGGGCCGTTATATGGCTACACCTTC
>-|14|TRBV12-3/TRBV12-4|TRBJ2-7|many
CASSSGTAVVEQYF
TGTGCCAGCAGTTCCGGGACTGCCGTGGTGGAGCAGTACTTC
>TRBD1|14|TRBV5-1|TRBJ2-3|-
CASKSGGQADTQYF
TGCGCCAGCAAGTCAGGGGGACAGGCAGATACGCAGTATTTT
>TRBD1|15|TRBV5-1|TRBJ2-2|many
CASSLSGTGAGELFF
TGCGCCAGCAGCTTGTCAGGGACAGGGGCCGGGGAGCTGTTTTTT
>TRBD1|15|TRBV6-2/TRBV6-3|TRBJ2-3|-
CASSYETGYTDTQYF
TGTGCCAGCAGTTACGAGACAGGGTATACAGATACGCAGTATTTT
>-|11|TRBV10-2|TRBJ1-2|many
CASSDQGIYTF
TGCGCCAGCAGTGATCAAGGTATCTACACCTTC
>-|16|TRBV9|TRBJ2-3|-
CASSVGPTLNTDTQYF
TGTGCCAGCAGCGTTGGGCCGACCCTGAACACAGATACGCAGTATTTT
>-|13|TRBV12-3/TRBV12-4|TRBJ1-1|many
CASTRTANTEAFF
TGTGCCAGCACCCGGACGGCAAACACTGAAGCTTTCTTT
>-|15|TRBV27|TRBJ1-6|many
CASKEGSLYNSPLHF
TGTGCCAGCAAAGAGGGTTCTCTCTATAATTCACCCCTCCACTTT
>-|15|TRBV5-6|TRBJ1-6|-
CASSFEQGKDSPLHF
TGTGCCAGCAGCTTCGAACAGGGTAAAGATTCACCCCTCCACTTT
>TRBD1|14|TRBV25-1|TRBJ1-4|-
CASRATGGGEKLFF
TGTGCCAGCAGGGCGACAGGGGGTGGAGAAAAACTGTTTTTT
>-|15|TRBV30|TRBJ1-2|many
CAWSVREGGTGGYTF
TGTGCCTGGAGTGTACGCGAGGGGGGCACGGGTGGCTACACCTTC
>TRBD2|15|TRBV20-1|TRBJ2-7|few
CSASDYSGDSYEQYF
TGCAGTGCGAGCGATTATAGCGGGGACTCCTACGAGCAGTACTTC
>TRBD1|14|TRBV9|TRBJ2-7|many
CASSADRGLNEQYF
TGTGCCAGCAGCGCGGACAGGGGGCTCAACGAGCAGTACTTC
>-|15|TRBV6-2/TRBV6-3|TRBJ1-5|-
CASSLGRGAREPQHF
TGTGCCAGCAGTTTAGGACGGGGGGCTAGGGAGCCCCAGCATTTT
>-|16|TRBV24-1|TRBJ1-1|many
CATSDLTGDPNTEAFF
TGTGCCACCAGTGATCTGACAGGCGATCCGAACACTGAAGCTTTCTTT
>-|14|TRBV29-1|TRBJ2-7|many
CSVVERADLWEQYF
TGCAGCGTTGTGGAACGGGCGGACCTATGGGAGCAGTACTTC
>TRBD2|12|TRBV12-3/TRBV12-4|TRBJ2-3|many
CASSYSGDTQYF
TGTGCCAGCAGTTATAGCGGGGATACGCAGTATTTT
>-|12|TRBV7-2|TRBJ2-7|many
CASSLGSLEQYF
TGTGCCAGCAGCTTAGGTAGCCTGGAGCAGTACTTC